A single sample is the source of the 10 T cell receptor beta chains below, sequenced in a study of T cell responses to AZD1222 COVID-19 vaccine. Here immunoSEQ multiplex PCR was the method, and the copy in TCRdb shows in-frame clones only, minus some. The table has about 120,000 clones, 80% to 95% seen once. Source: peripheral blood, taken 28 days after the second AZD1222 dose. The receptors were sampled from an adult who received the AZD1222 COVID-19 vaccine.

The chain has TRBV6-6 and TRBJ2-1; 10 nucleotides agree with TRBD1. V lost 2 bases, J lost 4 bases, and 2 bases stayed unmatched. This CDR3 has 15 amino acids. The germline gives CDR1 MNHNY, CDR2 SVGAGI (reference sequence). For the CDR3, the DNA is TGTGCCAGCAGTTACGGGACAGGGGCATACAATGAGCAGTTCTTC. It specifies CASSYGTGAYNEQFF.

In this sample, this clone turned up many times. The rearrangement joins TRBV15 to TRBJ1-1, with TRBD1 identical over 9 bases. V was clipped by 3 bases and J by 3 bases; unmatched bases: 8. This CDR3 has 16 amino acids. Germline-derived CDR1 and CDR2 are LNHNV and YYDKDF (reference sequence). CDR3 nucleotides: TGTGCCACCAGCAGTTACTCCGGGACAGGGTACACTGAAGCTTTCTTT. This translates into CATSSYSGTGYTEAFF.

The chain links TRBV2 to TRBJ1-4, with D unresolved. The CDR3 is 15 amino acids. Germline V gives CDR1 SNHLY, CDR2 FYNNEI. The germline V and J ends were trimmed by 7 bases and 7 bases, with 19 bases remaining between them. CDR3 in amino acids: CASIGRRSPTEKLFF. DNA of the CDR3: TGTGCCAGCATAGGTCGGAGGTCCCCCACTGAAAAACTGTTTTTT.

The chain is built from TRBV11-2 and TRBJ2-3; 14 positions agree with TRBD2. Per germline, CDR1 SGHAT and CDR2 FQNNGV. The CDR3 extends over 18 amino acids. V lost 1 base, J lost 6 bases, and 9 bases stayed unmatched. CDR3 sequence: CASSLGIRLAGGGDTQYF. The CDR3 region has the DNA TGTGCCAGCAGCTTAGGGATCCGACTAGCGGGAGGGGGCGATACGCAGTATTTT.

This chain uses TRBV24-1 with TRBJ2-1; D may be TRBD1 (5 bases). The CDR3 sequence is 17 residues long. Trimming left V 12 bases short and J 5 bases short, with 28 bases between. Germline CDR1 reads KGHDR; CDR2 reads SFDVKD. CDR3: CAPDASYHDRYNNEQFF. The DNA of the CDR3 is TGTGCCCCTGACGCCTCTTATCATGACAGATACAACAATGAGCAGTTCTTC.

This clone was picked up one time. V usage is TRBV6-2 or TRBV6-3 and J usage is TRBJ2-7, with unresolved D. Deletions cut 5 bases from V and 2 bases from J, with 7 bases between. Per germline, CDR1 MNHEY and CDR2 SVGEGT. The CDR3 contains 12 residues. CDR3 in amino acids: CASSERTYEQYF. The DNA of the CDR3 is TGTGCCAGCAGTGAGAGAACCTACGAGCAGTACTTC.

The chain carries TRBV11-1 and TRBJ1-6, with D possibly being TRBD1 (6 bases). The CDR3 totals 15 residues. Per the germline V gene, CDR1 is SGHAT and CDR2 is FQDESV (reference sequence). The V and J ends lost 1 base and 10 bases respectively, with 14 bases between them. The CDR3 loop reads CASSLDAGEGSPLHF. The CDR3 DNA reads TGTGCCAGCAGCTTAGACGCAGGGGAGGGCTCACCCCTCCACTTT. Full variable domain (rest looked up from reference TRBV11-1 and TRBJ1-6): EAEVAQSPRYKITEKSQAVAFWCDPISGHATLYWYRQILGQGPELLVQFQDESVVDDSQLPKDRFSAERLKGVDSTLKIQPAELGDSAMYLCASSLDAGEGSPLHFGNGTRLTVT.

The chain carries TRBV5-1 and TRBJ2-3, with D possibly TRBD1 on 6 matching bases. The CDR3 consists of 15 residues. Looked up from germline, CDR1 is SGHRS and CDR2 is YFSETQ. Trimming removed 1 base from V and 4 bases from J, with 13 bases in between. CDR3 nucleotide sequence: TGCGCCAGCAGCTTGCAGGGGTCGTCCGCAGATACGCAGTATTTT. This encodes CASSLQGSSADTQYF.

The rearrangement uses TRBV21-1 and TRBJ2-2; the table's D gene call, TRBD2, was not cross checked with the DNA. TRBV21-1 is a documented pseudogene. The CDR3 has 16 amino acids. The CDR3 DNA sequence: TGTGCCAGCAGCGGCAGGACTAGCGAGAAGACCGGGGAGCTGTTTTTT. Protein: CASSGRTSEKTGELFF.

The V gene is TRBV3-1 (or the pseudogene TRBV3-2), the J gene TRBJ1-6; D is unclear. The CDR3 spans 16 residues. Germline lookup yields CDR1 LGHDT and CDR2 YNNKEL (reference sequence). The V end lost 4 bases, the J end lost 0 bases, and 10 bases lay between the germline ends. DNA for the CDR3: TGTGCCAGCAGCCCCCAGGTCACCTCCTATAATTCACCCCTCCACTTT. Protein sequence: CASSPQVTSYNSPLHF.